These T cell receptor beta chains were read from a single sample in a study of blood T cell repertoires in COVID-19. Data came from immunoSEQ multiplex PCR; TCRdb stores just in-frame clones and leaves some out. The sample shows about 210,000 clones, about 89% of them seen only once. Input material: peripheral blood. Receptor source: a woman in her 40s with acute or convalescent COVID-19. Both conserved end residues are part of each CDR3. Fields, in order: clone size, V gene, J gene, D gene, CDR3 protein, CDR3 DNA. D genes are given only for firm matches. Not every row has a clone size; where given, it reads once, few, many or a size class.

clone_size: -
v_call: TRBV29-1
j_call: TRBJ1-1
d_call: TRBD1
cdr3_aa: CSVGTGVRTEAFF
cdr3_nt: TGCAGCGTTGGTACAGGGGTTCGAACTGAAGCTTTCTTT

clone_size: -
v_call: TRBV11-3
j_call: TRBJ2-1
d_call: -
cdr3_aa: CASSLSRGYNEQFF
cdr3_nt: TGTGCCAGCAGCTTAAGCAGGGGCTACAATGAGCAGTTCTTC

clone_size: -
v_call: TRBV5-4
j_call: TRBJ2-3
d_call: TRBD2
cdr3_aa: CASSRPGAGGSQDTQYF
cdr3_nt: TGTGCCAGCAGCCGCCCCGGGGCGGGGGGATCACAAGATACGCAGTATTTT

clone_size: -
v_call: TRBV25-1
j_call: TRBJ2-6
d_call: TRBD1
cdr3_aa: CASSDMGQGSGANVLTF
cdr3_nt: TGTGCCAGCAGCGATATGGGACAGGGGTCTGGGGCCAACGTCCTGACTTTC

clone_size: -
v_call: TRBV4-1
j_call: TRBJ1-4
d_call: -
cdr3_aa: CASSQGFRGNEKLFF
cdr3_nt: TGCGCCAGCAGCCAAGGGTTCAGGGGTAATGAAAAACTGTTTTTT

clone_size: -
v_call: TRBV5-1
j_call: TRBJ1-1
d_call: TRBD1
cdr3_aa: CASSSFWTGGDTEAFF
cdr3_nt: TGCGCCAGCAGCTCGTTTTGGACAGGAGGCGACACTGAAGCTTTCTTT

clone_size: -
v_call: TRBV7-3
j_call: TRBJ1-1
d_call: -
cdr3_aa: CASSLIYGGKTEAFF
cdr3_nt: TGTGCCAGCAGCTTAATTTATGGGGGGAAAACTGAAGCTTTCTTT

clone_size: -
v_call: TRBV2
j_call: TRBJ1-4
d_call: -
cdr3_aa: CASSRTEVNEKLFF
cdr3_nt: TGTGCCAGCAGCAGGACAGAAGTTAACGAAAAACTGTTTTTT

clone_size: -
v_call: TRBV7-9
j_call: TRBJ2-5
d_call: -
cdr3_aa: CATRRPQQETQYF
cdr3_nt: TGTGCCACTCGGCGGCCCCAGCAAGAGACCCAGTACTTC

clone_size: once
v_call: TRBV6-5
j_call: TRBJ1-1
d_call: TRBD1
cdr3_aa: CASTLQGLNTEAFF
cdr3_nt: TGTGCCAGCACCCTACAGGGGTTGAACACTGAAGCTTTCTTT

clone_size: -
v_call: TRBV6-5
j_call: TRBJ1-2
d_call: -
cdr3_aa: CASSPSGDYGYTF
cdr3_nt: TGTGCCAGCAGCCCGAGCGGAGACTATGGCTACACCTTC

clone_size: -
v_call: TRBV19
j_call: TRBJ1-2
d_call: TRBD1
cdr3_aa: CASSGRGSDGYTF
cdr3_nt: TGTGCCAGTAGTGGCAGGGGGTCGGATGGCTACACCTTC

clone_size: -
v_call: TRBV30
j_call: TRBJ1-6
d_call: TRBD1
cdr3_aa: CAWNRDRGALNSPLHF
cdr3_nt: TGTGCCTGGAACCGGGACAGGGGGGCTCTTAATTCACCCCTCCACTTT

clone_size: few
v_call: TRBV19
j_call: TRBJ1-2
d_call: -
cdr3_aa: CASSIRAGENYGYTF
cdr3_nt: TGTGCCAGTAGTATTCGTGCAGGGGAAAACTATGGCTACACCTTC

clone_size: -
v_call: TRBV15
j_call: TRBJ2-4
d_call: TRBD1
cdr3_aa: CATSTGQAIPPKNIQYF
cdr3_nt: TGTGCCACCAGCACCGGACAGGCCATTCCCCCCAAAAACATTCAGTACTTC

clone_size: once
v_call: TRBV5-1
j_call: TRBJ1-6
d_call: -
cdr3_aa: CASSPSSGDYNSPLHF
cdr3_nt: TGCGCCAGCAGTCCATCATCGGGAGATTATAATTCACCCCTCCACTTT

clone_size: -
v_call: TRBV5-1
j_call: TRBJ2-3
d_call: -
cdr3_aa: CASSLEGRADTQYF
cdr3_nt: TGCGCCAGCAGCTTGGAGGGCAGGGCAGATACGCAGTATTTT

clone_size: once
v_call: TRBV12-5
j_call: TRBJ1-3
d_call: -
cdr3_aa: CASGLVRAGNQTYPGNTIYF
cdr3_nt: TGTGCTAGTGGTTTGGTAAGGGCAGGGAACCAAACTTACCCTGGAAACACCATATATTTT

clone_size: -
v_call: TRBV24-1
j_call: TRBJ1-1
d_call: -
cdr3_aa: CATSDPWGKAFF
cdr3_nt: TGTGCCACCAGTGATCCCTGGGGCAAAGCTTTCTTT

clone_size: -
v_call: TRBV7-7
j_call: TRBJ1-3
d_call: TRBD1
cdr3_aa: CASSPGTGPSGNTIYF
cdr3_nt: TGTGCCAGCAGCCCGGGGACAGGCCCCTCTGGAAACACCATATATTTT

clone_size: -
v_call: TRBV11-2
j_call: TRBJ1-1
d_call: -
cdr3_aa: CASSLGQEWDTEAFF
cdr3_nt: TGTGCCAGCAGCTTAGGGCAGGAATGGGACACTGAAGCTTTCTTT

clone_size: -
v_call: TRBV6-2/TRBV6-3
j_call: TRBJ2-2
d_call: TRBD1
cdr3_aa: CASSYSGDRVNTGELFF
cdr3_nt: TGTGCCAGCAGTTACTCCGGGGACAGGGTGAACACCGGGGAGCTGTTTTTT

clone_size: -
v_call: TRBV27
j_call: TRBJ2-3
d_call: TRBD1
cdr3_aa: CASSPTGGITDTQYF
cdr3_nt: TGTGCCAGCAGTCCGACAGGGGGCATCACAGATACGCAGTATTTT

clone_size: -
v_call: TRBV7-6
j_call: TRBJ1-2
d_call: -
cdr3_aa: CASSSIRAGYTF
cdr3_nt: TGTGCCAGCAGCTCTATCAGGGCTGGCTACACCTTC

clone_size: -
v_call: TRBV5-1
j_call: TRBJ2-1
d_call: -
cdr3_aa: CASSLDPRVHNEQFF
cdr3_nt: TGCGCCAGCAGCTTGGACCCGCGGGTCCACAATGAGCAGTTCTTC

clone_size: -
v_call: TRBV11-3
j_call: TRBJ1-5
d_call: -
cdr3_aa: CASSLDWGEPQHF
cdr3_nt: TGTGCCAGCAGCTTAGACTGGGGAGAGCCCCAGCATTTT

clone_size: -
v_call: TRBV30
j_call: TRBJ2-2
d_call: -
cdr3_aa: CAQRGLMNTGELFF
cdr3_nt: TGTGCCCAAAGGGGACTCATGAACACCGGGGAGCTGTTTTTT

clone_size: -
v_call: TRBV2
j_call: TRBJ1-1
d_call: -
cdr3_aa: CASSGGRYPTEAFF
cdr3_nt: TGTGCCAGCAGTGGGGGGCGCTATCCAACTGAAGCTTTCTTT

clone_size: -
v_call: TRBV27
j_call: TRBJ1-4
d_call: TRBD1
cdr3_aa: CASSRTQPRGSGEKLFF
cdr3_nt: TGTGCCAGCAGTCGAACCCAACCCAGGGGGTCGGGTGAAAAACTGTTTTTT

clone_size: -
v_call: TRBV11-2
j_call: TRBJ2-2
d_call: -
cdr3_aa: CASSLYQTENTGELFF
cdr3_nt: TGTGCCAGCAGCTTATACCAGACAGAGAACACCGGGGAGCTGTTTTTT

clone_size: once
v_call: TRBV9
j_call: TRBJ1-6
d_call: TRBD1
cdr3_aa: CASSSPLGQYNSPLHF
cdr3_nt: TGTGCCAGCAGCTCCCCCCTGGGACAGTATAATTCACCCCTCCACTTT

clone_size: -
v_call: TRBV7-6
j_call: TRBJ2-5
d_call: -
cdr3_aa: CASSPAAGGETQYF
cdr3_nt: TGTGCCAGCAGCCCGGCCGCCGGGGGAGAGACCCAGTACTTC

clone_size: -
v_call: TRBV4-1
j_call: TRBJ2-5
d_call: -
cdr3_aa: CASSQLMGQLQETQYF
cdr3_nt: TGCGCCAGCAGCCAATTGATGGGCCAGCTCCAAGAGACCCAGTACTTC

clone_size: -
v_call: TRBV25-1
j_call: TRBJ1-6
d_call: -
cdr3_aa: CASSESRNSPLHF
cdr3_nt: TGTGCCAGCAGTGAATCCAGGAATTCACCCCTCCACTTT

clone_size: -
v_call: TRBV27
j_call: TRBJ1-5
d_call: -
cdr3_aa: CASSLRRDQPQHF
cdr3_nt: TGTGCCAGCAGTTTAAGGAGAGATCAGCCCCAGCATTTT

clone_size: once
v_call: TRBV27
j_call: TRBJ1-2
d_call: -
cdr3_aa: CASSLGSGYGYTF
cdr3_nt: TGTGCCAGCAGTTTAGGTTCGGGCTATGGCTACACCTTC

clone_size: -
v_call: TRBV7-9
j_call: TRBJ1-2
d_call: -
cdr3_aa: CASSPDRSYGYTF
cdr3_nt: TGTGCCAGCAGCCCAGACAGGAGCTATGGCTACACCTTC

clone_size: -
v_call: TRBV10-2
j_call: TRBJ2-5
d_call: TRBD2
cdr3_aa: CASRGGVQETQYF
cdr3_nt: TGCGCCAGCCGGGGGGGAGTCCAAGAGACCCAGTACTTC

clone_size: -
v_call: TRBV3-1/TRBV3-2
j_call: TRBJ1-1
d_call: -
cdr3_aa: CASSQQGMNTEAFF
cdr3_nt: TGTGCCAGCAGCCAACAGGGAATGAACACTGAAGCTTTCTTT

clone_size: -
v_call: TRBV11-2
j_call: TRBJ1-4
d_call: -
cdr3_aa: CASSLVRQGGATNEKLFF
cdr3_nt: TGTGCCAGCAGCTTAGTCCGCCAAGGGGGTGCAACTAATGAAAAACTGTTTTTT

clone_size: -
v_call: TRBV12-3/TRBV12-4
j_call: TRBJ1-3
d_call: -
cdr3_aa: CASRGGVGNTIYF
cdr3_nt: TGTGCCAGCAGGGGGGGGGTTGGAAACACCATATATTTT

clone_size: -
v_call: TRBV12-3/TRBV12-4
j_call: TRBJ2-3
d_call: -
cdr3_aa: CASSLNFRDTQYF
cdr3_nt: TGTGCCAGCAGTTTGAACTTCCGGGATACGCAGTATTTT

clone_size: -
v_call: TRBV19
j_call: TRBJ1-2
d_call: TRBD1
cdr3_aa: CASSINRGNDYGYTF
cdr3_nt: TGTGCCAGTAGTATAAACAGGGGGAACGACTATGGCTACACCTTC